The 18 T cell receptor beta chains in this list originate from one sample, sequenced in a study of blood T cells in healthy people across ages. Sample-barcoded 5' priming and a J-beta primer mix drove a second PCR of roughly 7 to 11 cycles. TCRdb independently ran MiXCR on the 5' RACE reads; one entry per CDR3 protein. The sample lists about 690,000 distinct CDR3 sequences, over 40% occurring once. The source material was blood. The receptors were gathered from a man older than 75 in good health.

This sequence joins TRBV27 and TRBJ1-2, with 7 bases identical to TRBD1. The CDR3 consists of 15 residues. Germline V lookup: CDR1 MNHEY, CDR2 SMNVEV (reference sequence). With 4 bases clipped from V and 5 bases from J, the junction kept 10 bases outside the gene matches. The chain's CDR3 is CASSSNLGTAYGYTF. Here the CDR3 DNA reads TGTGCCAGCAGTTCCAACCTAGGGACAGCTTATGGCTACACCTTC.

The count of this clonotype is one. The chain couples TRBV6-1 to TRBJ1-1, with D perhaps TRBD1 (6 bases). The germline gives CDR1 MNHNS, CDR2 SASEGT. The CDR3 is 15 residues long. The V end lost 2 bases, the J end lost 1 base, and 11 bases lay between the germline ends. The CDR3 protein is CASSEYRVRNTEAFF. The CDR3 DNA sequence: TGTGCCAGCAGTGAATACAGGGTCCGGAACACTGAAGCTTTCTTT.

The chain uses TRBV27 and TRBJ1-6; D not resolved. The CDR3 length is 15 residues. Between the trimmed V and J ends, which lost 5 bases and 5 bases, there was a span of 13 bases. The V gene's germline CDR1 is MNHEY and CDR2 SMNVEV (reference sequence). CDR3 protein: CASSPQESDNSPLHF. The CDR3, as DNA: TGTGCCAGCAGTCCCCAGGAGTCGGATAATTCACCCCTCCACTTT.

This clonotype was found many times. V and J are TRBV7-2 and TRBJ2-5, with 8 nucleotides matching TRBD1. Germline CDR1 is SGHTA and CDR2 is FQGNSA. The CDR3 is made up of 16 amino acids. V lost 5 bases to trimming and J lost 5 bases; unmatched junction nucleotides: 13. The CDR3 coding sequence is TGTGCCAGCAGCCTTCGCCGGGCCAGGGGGCAGGAGACCCAGTACTTC. Amino acid sequence: CASSLRRARGQETQYF.

This clonotype came up a few times. The chain links TRBV9 to TRBJ2-7; the D call may be TRBD1 or TRBD2 (5 bases each). The germline CDR1 and CDR2 sequences are SGDLS and YYNGEE. Trimming stripped 0 bases from V and 7 bases from J, with 11 bases between. The CDR3 has 13 residues. CDR3 sequence: CASSVGDEREQYF. The CDR3 DNA is TGTGCCAGCAGCGTAGGGGACGAGAGGGAGCAGTACTTC.

V is TRBV5-8 and J is TRBJ2-4, with 8 bases lining up with TRBD1. CDR1 and CDR2 (germline): SGHTS, YDEGEE. The CDR3 has 16 amino acids. V lost 2 bases, J lost 0 bases, and 4 bases stayed unmatched. The CDR3 is CASSFGQGLAKNIQYF. For the CDR3, the DNA is TGTGCCAGCAGCTTCGGACAGGGCCTAGCCAAAAACATTCAGTACTTC.

V gene TRBV12-3 or TRBV12-4 combines with J gene TRBJ2-7; 11 positions match TRBD2. The CDR3 is 19 amino acids. The V gene end was trimmed by 5 bases and the J gene end by 1 base; junction bases not matched to a gene: 16. This CDR3 is CASSRRLAGYREMSYEQYF. The CDR3 DNA is TGTGCCAGCAGTAGAAGACTAGCGGGATATAGGGAGATGTCCTACGAGCAGTACTTC.

This clonotype was recorded a few times. This chain connects TRBV7-9 to TRBJ2-2; possibly TRBD1 for D (5 bases). From germline, CDR1 is SEHNR and CDR2 FQNEAQ (reference sequence). The CDR3 length is 14 residues. Trimming cost V 5 bases and J 3 bases, with 10 bases left between them. The CDR3 DNA sequence: TGTGCCAGCAGCCGCCTCAGGGACACCGGGGAGCTGTTTTTT. This sequence encodes CASSRLRDTGELFF.

The rearrangement links TRBV27 to TRBJ1-1; the match to TRBD1 covers 8 bases. V shed 8 bases, J shed 2 bases, and the junction held 7 bases outside the gene matches. CDR1 is MNHEY, CDR2 SMNVEV, per germline (reference sequence). The CDR3 has 14 amino acids. CDR3 nucleotide sequence: TGTGCCAGCGTTGGGACAGGACGAAACACTGAAGCTTTCTTT. This gives the protein CASVGTGRNTEAFF.

The chain couples TRBV4-1 to TRBJ2-5; 9 bases fit TRBD2. J was trimmed by 2 bases and V by 3 bases; bases with no gene match: 7. This CDR3 has 16 residues. Germline CDR1 reads MGHRA; CDR2 reads YSYEKL. The CDR3 is CASSQAGLAPQETQYF. The CDR3 DNA sequence: TGCGCCAGCAGCCAGGCAGGACTAGCGCCTCAAGAGACCCAGTACTTC.

CDR3 sequence: CSARQAEYNSPLHF. The CDR3 DNA sequence: TGCAGTGCTAGACAGGCCGAGTATAATTCACCCCTCCACTTT. The V call is TRBV20-1, the J call TRBJ1-6, with D unresolved. The CDR3 extends over 14 amino acids. The V gene's germline CDR1 is DFQATT and CDR2 SNEGSKA (reference sequence). V was shortened by 2 bases and J by 4 bases, with 9 bases between the two germline ends.

This clonotype has more than one count but fewer than ten. Compared with germline, one end of the junction differs, possibly owing to a read error. V is TRBV10-3 and J is TRBJ1-6; 7 nucleotides agree with TRBD1. This CDR3 spans 14 amino acids. Germline loops: CDR1 ENHRY, CDR2 SYGVKD. CDR3 region: CAFRGTITNSPLHF. In nucleotides, the CDR3 is TGTGCCTTCAGGGGGACAATTACTAATTCACCCCTCCACTTT.

This clonotype was seen a few times. This chain joins TRBV5-1 and TRBJ2-7, with D perhaps TRBD1 or TRBD2 (6 bases each). Trimming took 4 bases from V and 10 from J, leaving 15 bases between them. The CDR3 loop spans 12 amino acids. Germline CDR1 reads SGHRS; CDR2 reads YFSETQ. The CDR3 nucleotides are TGCGCCAGCAGCCAAACAGGGACTGAACAGTACTTC. It specifies CASSQTGTEQYF.

This clonotype has ten or more counts. The gene calls are TRBV29-1 and TRBJ2-7, with 7 nucleotides matching TRBD1. The trim removed 4 bases at V and 6 bases at J, leaving 9 bases unmatched. The CDR3 runs to 13 residues. The germline V gene encodes CDR1 SQVTM and CDR2 ANQGSEA. CDR3 nucleotide sequence: TGCAGCGTTGTTGAGACAGGGTGGGGCGAGCAGTACTTC. It codes for CSVVETGWGEQYF.

This clonotype has a handful of counts. The chain recombines TRBV27 with TRBJ2-7; 7 bases are shared with TRBD1. J lost 3 bases, V lost 5 bases, and 10 bases had no gene match. Germline values: CDR1 MNHEY, CDR2 SMNVEV (reference sequence). This CDR3 contains 15 residues. CDR3 protein: CASSPGQAKGYEQYF. The CDR3 DNA reads TGTGCCAGCAGTCCCGGACAGGCCAAGGGCTACGAGCAGTACTTC.

This clonotype was detected a few times. The J gene is TRBJ1-2, the V gene TRBV28; TRBD1 agrees at 7 bases. CDR3 length equals 13 residues. In germline, CDR1 is MDHEN, CDR2 SYDVKM. V lost 3 bases to trimming and J lost 5 bases; unmatched junction nucleotides: 3. The CDR3 DNA reads TGTGCCAGCAGTTTGCCACAGGGGTATGGCTACACCTTC. Its translation is CASSLPQGYGYTF.

Note on this clonotype: Germline and junction disagree at one end, which may indicate a read error. The chain couples TRBV15 to TRBJ2-4; 12 nucleotides match TRBD2. This CDR3 has 20 amino acids. Germline V gene data show CDR1 as LNHNV and CDR2 as YYDKDF (reference sequence). The CDR3 reads CATSRVRPSGGALPKNIRYF. CDR3 DNA sequence: TGTGCCACCAGCAGAGTTAGACCTAGCGGGGGGGCTCTACCCAAAAACATTCGGTACTTC.

The CDR3 protein is CSASRGGDDYEQYF. DNA for the CDR3: TGCAGTGCTAGCCGGGGCGGGGACGACTACGAGCAGTACTTC. The chain links TRBV20-1 to TRBJ2-7, with a tentative D call TRBD2 (6 bases). Trimming took 3 bases from V and 3 from J, leaving 15 bases between them. CDR1 is DFQATT and CDR2 is SNEGSKA in the germline V gene (reference sequence). The CDR3 consists of 14 residues.